A single T cell receptor beta chain is shown here with its context. Its antigen remains unidentified. This sample is part of a study of T cell responses to AZD1222 COVID-19 vaccine. The study's findings and limits: Only a handful of AZD1222 recipients, roughly six in all, had baseline seropositivity. Donor demographics were predominantly white British with a female majority; clonal diversity may be underestimated.

The V end lost 3 bases, the J end lost 5 bases, and 11 bases lay between the germline ends. The germline V gene encodes CDR1 SGDLS and CDR2 YYNGEE. This CDR3 spans 13 amino acids. Sequencing used immunoSEQ multiplex PCR; TCRdb keeps in-frame clones, though not all of them. The sample lists about 78,000 clones; roughly 80% were seen once. This rearrangement joins TRBV9 to TRBJ2-5; D assignment may be TRBD1 or TRBD2 (5 bases each). The material was peripheral blood, obtained on day 0 of AZD1222 vaccination. This clonotype originated in an adult in good health. The CDR3 DNA is TGTGCCAGCAGCGGAGGGGTTGGGGAGACCCAGTACTTC. Its translation: CASSGGVGETQYF. The full variable domain, in which reference TRBV9 and TRBJ2-5 provide the parts outside the CDR3, is DSGVTQTPKHLITATGQRVTLRCSPRSGDLSVYWYQQSLDQGLQFLIQYYNGEERAKGNILERFSAQQFPDLHSELNLSSLELGDSALYFCASSGGVGETQYFGPGTRLLVL.